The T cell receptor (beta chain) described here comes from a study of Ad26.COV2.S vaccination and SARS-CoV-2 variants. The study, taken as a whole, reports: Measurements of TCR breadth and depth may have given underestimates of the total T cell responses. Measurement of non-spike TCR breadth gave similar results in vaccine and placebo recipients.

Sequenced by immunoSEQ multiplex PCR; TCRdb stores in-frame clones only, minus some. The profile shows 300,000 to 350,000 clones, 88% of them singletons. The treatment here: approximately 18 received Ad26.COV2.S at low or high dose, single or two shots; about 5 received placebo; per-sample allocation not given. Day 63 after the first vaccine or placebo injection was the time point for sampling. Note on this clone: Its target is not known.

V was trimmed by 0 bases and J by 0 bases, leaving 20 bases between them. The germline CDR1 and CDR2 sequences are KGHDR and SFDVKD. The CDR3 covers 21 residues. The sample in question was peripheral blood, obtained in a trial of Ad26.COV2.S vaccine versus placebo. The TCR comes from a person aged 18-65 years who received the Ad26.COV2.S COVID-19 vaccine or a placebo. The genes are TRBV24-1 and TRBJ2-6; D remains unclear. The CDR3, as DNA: TGTGCCACCAGTGATTTGCAAGGTCAAACCAAGATCGACTCTGGGGCCAACGTCCTGACTTTC. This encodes CATSDLQGQTKIDSGANVLTF.